This T cell receptor (beta chain) is from a study of blood T cell repertoires in COVID-19. From germline, CDR1 is SQVTM and CDR2 ANQGSEA. V lost 4 bases and J lost 5, with 14 bases in between. The CDR3 is 14 amino acids. This table comes from immunoSEQ multiplex PCR, and its TCRdb copy is limited to in-frame clones, with some not included. The data contain around 150,000 clones, 65% to 85% of them singletons. The sequence derives from a woman older than 75 with acute or convalescent COVID-19. V is TRBV29-1 and J is TRBJ2-2, with a possible D match to TRBD1 (5 bases). Sequenced input: peripheral blood. The CDR3 sequence is CSVARTTQTGELFF. The CDR3 DNA follows: TGCAGCGTTGCGCGGACAACTCAAACCGGGGAGCTGTTTTTT.